The present T cell receptor beta chain was sequenced within a study of shared clonotypes between healthy human individuals (dated by TCRdb to the early 2020s). A note on the overall study: A couple of women and a few men aged 18 to 49 years were included in the cohort. For each donor, CD4 naive and CD4 memory were each run on three plates, CD8 naive on two plates, and CD8 memory on one plate. Blood TCR repertoires of five healthy adults were deeply sequenced to estimate repertoire size and the extent of clonotype sharing between individuals. Libraries were prepared and TCR repertoires were sequenced by different laboratories using diverse techniques, in order to increase sequencing depth and limit assay-specific biases. Leukapheresis yielded between about 0.9 and 8.9 billion PBMCs per donor. Paper-wide results and their limitations: Higher generation probabilities were observed for clonotypes shared by all four sorted-subset donors than for non-shared clonotypes. Rarefaction of sorted-subset datasets indicated incomplete sequencing despite the large sequencing depth. Sampling was restricted to blood, and TCR repertoires in tissue are likely to differ from TCR repertoires in blood. The small number of donors limited the genetic and exposure-history diversity represented. Based on pairwise subsampling, the degree of clonotype sharing among donors was expected to be affected by sequencing depth. About 5% of naive CD4, around 3.5% of naive CD8, roughly 2.5% of memory CD4, and less than 0.45% of memory CD8 clonotypes were shared across a few donors. Larger estimated clonotype richness was generally found for naive subsets than for memory subsets.

A note on this clone: The antigen it binds to is not known. Base qualities are not at hand, and no much larger clone is one base apart.

The donors were healthy, HIV-negative adults who had no recently reported acute infections or vaccinations. Only Caucasian adults living in Nashville, Tennessee, USA were represented among the donors. CD4+ T cells were enriched by magnetic negative selection, after which naive cells were positively selected on CD45RA and the negative fraction was taken as the memory subset. Blood was collected by leukapheresis, and PBMCs were isolated by Ficoll-Histopaque density gradient centrifugation and then cryopreserved in liquid nitrogen vapor phase. Analytical flow cytometry was used to check the purity and quantity of every magnetically sorted T cell population. Genomic DNA was isolated from every sorted fraction and measured by UV absorbance on a Nanodrop 2000c. Using the deep immunoSEQ assay, TCR CDR3 regions were amplified from genomic DNA by multiplex PCR. Genomic DNA extracted from each cell subset was distributed evenly over all wells of several immunoSEQ 96-well plates, and each plate served as one replicate. Each replicate PCR for sorted subsets received roughly 0.2 ug genomic DNA, equal to about 30,000 T cell genomes. Purified libraries were measured with a Qubit 3.0 fluorometer, size-checked on a Bioanalyzer 2100, and measured again with the KAPA Library Quantification kit. Every immunoSEQ 96-well plate was sequenced on a separate single-read 150-cycle Illumina NextSeq 550 flow cell. In the paper's pipeline: Because the immunoSEQ output held only junctional sequences and lacked quality scores, the filtering could not match the filtering applied to full-length reads. Sequences were annotated with PyIR, a Python wrapper for IgBLAST v1.9, using IMGT germline references to assign V/J genes and CDR3. Reads were removed for weak V/J assignments (E-value above 1e-6), missing CDR3, stop codons, out-of-frame junctions, or ambiguous translated residues. A V3J clonotype was defined by an identical inferred V gene, J gene, and CDR3 amino acid sequence. Percentage overlap between repertoires was computed as shared unique clonotypes divided by the size of the smaller repertoire. RTK rarefaction, the Chao1 estimator, and Recon v2.1 estimates of unobserved clonotypes were used to assess repertoire richness. Generation probabilities for all TCRbeta clonotypes obtained by the gDNA method from a handful of donors were computed using OLGA. In its TCRdb copy, this immuneACCESS table keeps in-frame sequences only and misses some clones. Where compared with another copy, unresolved V genes explain less than half of these, and the others have no known cause. V and J calls and clone size are given by that table; D and trimming were obtained from the DNA. This sample is represented by approximately 1,500,000 clones; approximately 98% of them were singletons. The ten biggest clones cover approximately 0.45% of the sample.

V is pruned by 1 base and J by 5 bases, leaving 4 bases of the junction without a gene match. Spanning cysteine to phenylalanine, the CDR3 consists of 14 amino acids. The read is trimmed to its CDR3 DNA, 42 bases read in frame from base 1. The CDR1 and CDR2 encoded by the germline V gene are SGDLS and YYNGEE. This receptor chain uses TRBV9 and TRBJ2-3; 7 bases in the junction line up with TRBD1. The material sequenced was naive CD4+ T cells sorted from blood. What this sample's cell subset or site label stands for: CD45RA+ positively selected. The receptor's source is a young man in good health. The CDR3 protein sequence reads: CASSVRDRGDTQYF. The nucleotide sequence reads as follows: TGTGCCAGCAGCGTAAGGGACAGAGGAGATACGCAGTATTTT.